The clone carrying this T cell receptor beta chain has a single count. Its target is unknown. The sample belongs to a study of CD8 T cells in Susac syndrome. Findings of the study overall: The study conceded that relatively few individuals underwent its TCR sequencing and HLA analysis.

In blood CD8+ and CD4+ T cells, TCR beta underwent sequencing. The multiple sclerosis control group comprised treatment-naive patients with stable or active relapsing-remitting disease. V was trimmed by 3 bases and J by 5 bases, leaving 11 bases between them. Germline CDR1 is SQVTM and CDR2 is ANQGSEA. The CDR3 is 13 amino acids. RNA in amounts of roughly 0.5 to 1 ug was reverse transcribed with random hexamers. A multiplex approach, immunoSEQ multiplex PCR, amplified TCR beta CDR3 across 54 Vbeta and 13 Jbeta. MiXCR, applied by TCRdb to the immunoSEQ multiplex PCR reads, yields one record per CDR3 protein. This sample yields about 200,000 distinct CDR3 sequences, of which more than 90% are seen a single time; about 0.087% belongs to the top ten.

Sequencing was performed on CD4+ T cells from PBMCs. The chain combines TRBV29-1 with TRBJ1-5; no clear D. This TCR was recovered from a human donor with multiple sclerosis. CDR3 sequence (DNA): TGCAGCGTTGAGCTGCATCCCGATCAGCCCCAGCATTTT. Translating gives CSVELHPDQPQHF.